This T cell receptor beta chain is from a study of patients and donors after allogeneic stem cell transplantation. The CDR3 consists of 13 residues. V was trimmed by 4 bases and J by 4 bases, leaving 11 bases between them. Germline V CDR1 and CDR2: SGDLS, YYNGEE. TCRdb used MiXCR to reprocess the RT-PCR reads, holding one entry per CDR3 protein. This table has about 160,000 distinct CDR3 sequences, 24% appearing once. The material sequenced was blood, either unsorted or a sorted T cell fraction (not recorded which). This sequence originates from a human donor who was either an allogeneic HSCT recipient or a stem cell or donor lymphocyte infusion donor (not recorded which). It is not recorded whose cells these are; they may come from a transplant donor. This chain joins TRBV9 and TRBJ2-5; tentatively, D is TRBD2 (5 bases). The CDR3 DNA reads as TGTGCCAGCAGCTACGAGGGCCCAGAGACCCAGTACTTC. This sequence encodes CASSYEGPETQYF.